This entry features one TCR beta chain sequence. Its target is unknown. As to time point: week 11, during vaccination. With topical imiquimod, each dose of the vaccine consisted of 300 ug of mutant IDH1 20-mer peptide. Astrocytomas that were new, WHO grade 3 or 4, IDH1-mutant and ATRX-lost were present in the donors. This sample is drawn from a study of a mutant IDH1 vaccine in newly diagnosed glioma. Study overall: Vaccines began 4-6 weeks after radiotherapy alone, or with temozolomide cycles. Averaging around 42 years of age, treated patients were approximately 62% male and 37.5% female. Patients previously underwent radiotherapy, temozolomide, or both, and most underwent both.

Profiled with immunoSEQ multiplex PCR; TCRdb holds only in-frame clones, not every one. The top ten hold roughly 9% of the sample, which has about 66,000 clones, less than 85% seen once. Deletions cut 5 bases from V and 9 bases from J, with 25 bases between. The length of the CDR3 is 16 residues. Germline-derived CDR1 and CDR2 are SGHTA and FQGNSA. Sequences were derived from PBMCs, sampled from a glioma patient whose treatment included an IDH1 peptide vaccine. The rearrangement uses TRBV7-2 and TRBJ1-1; tentative D call: TRBD1 (6 bases). This TCR came from a woman aged 50 to 65 with glioma. In nucleotides, the CDR3 is TGTGCCAGCAGCGAAAGGGGGTGGCAGGGTGGGATTAAAGCTTTCTTT. Translating gives CASSERGWQGGIKAFF. Using reference TRBV7-2 and TRBJ1-1 for the parts outside the CDR3, the full variable domain is GAGVSQSPSNKVTEKGKDVELRCDPISGHTALYWYRQSLGQGLEFLIYFQGNSAPDKSGLPSDRFSAERTGGSVSTLTIQRTQQEDSAVYLCASSERGWQGGIKAFFGQGTRLTVV.